Below, 17 T cell receptor beta chains from the same sample are listed, as sequenced in a study of T-cell memory formation after mild COVID-19. TCRdb independently ran MiXCR on the 5' RACE reads; one entry per CDR3 protein. The sample lists 250,000 to 300,000 distinct CDR3 sequences, roughly 8.2% occurring once. Sequencing used PBMCs or a T cell subset sorted from them (not recorded which). Receptors were obtained from a man between 18 and 35 years old who had mild COVID-19 (a few samples of this study predate the infection). Cell type and time point are not known.

In this sample, this clonotype turned up a few times. The J gene is TRBJ1-6, the V gene TRBV3-1; D remains unclear. This CDR3 is built from 15 residues. The germline V gene encodes CDR1 LGHDT and CDR2 YNNKEL (reference sequence). Trimming took off 10 bases at V and 2 bases at J, with 15 bases between the two ends. The CDR3 sequence: CATKKGDAYNSPLHF. CDR3 coding DNA: TGTGCCACCAAGAAAGGAGACGCCTATAATTCACCCCTCCACTTT.

This clonotype has more than one count but fewer than ten. The rearrangement links TRBV24-1 to TRBJ2-1; the match to TRBD1 covers 7 bases. CDR3 length: 15 amino acids. J gave up 4 bases and V 3 bases, and 5 bases lay outside the gene matches. From germline, CDR1 is KGHDR and CDR2 SFDVKD. In nucleotides, the CDR3 is TGTGCCACCAGTGATAGGGGACAGCTATACAATGAGCAGTTCTTC. Amino acid sequence: CATSDRGQLYNEQFF.

The J gene is TRBJ1-1, the V gene TRBV4-1, with 9 bases lining up with TRBD1. V lost 1 base, J lost 9 bases, and 9 bases stayed unmatched. CDR3 size: 15 residues. The germline gives CDR1 MGHRA, CDR2 YSYEKL. This CDR3 reads CASSQGLAGQGQAFF. DNA for the CDR3: TGCGCCAGCAGCCAAGGCTTAGCCGGACAGGGGCAAGCTTTCTTT.

The J gene is TRBJ1-1, the V gene TRBV5-4; unclear D gene. V was pared by 3 bases and J by 1 base, with 7 bases between. Germline V gives CDR1 SGHNT, CDR2 YYREEE (reference sequence). CDR3 size: 13 residues. In DNA, the CDR3 is TGTGCCAGCAGCTCCGTCGCGAACACTGAAGCTTTCTTT. This codes for CASSSVANTEAFF.

The chain recombines TRBV7-8 with TRBJ2-7; D is uncertain. The CDR3 is made up of 14 amino acids. Deletions cut 5 bases from V and 0 bases from J, with 11 bases between. The germline CDR1 and CDR2 sequences are SGHVS and FQNEAQ. The CDR3 is CASSGLSGSYEQYV. The CDR3 DNA follows: TGTGCCAGCAGCGGTCTCAGTGGCTCCTACGAGCAGTACGTC.

This clonotype was seen a few times. The chain combines TRBV4-3 with TRBJ2-7; 8 bases line up with TRBD1. The trim removed 2 bases at V and 2 bases at J, leaving 8 bases unmatched. The germline gives CDR1 LGHNA, CDR2 YSLEER. The CDR3 consists of 16 residues. The CDR3 DNA reads TGCGCCAGCAGCCAACCCCGAACCAGGGGGCCCTACGAGCAGTACGTC. Translating it yields CASSQPRTRGPYEQYV.

V is TRBV12-3 or TRBV12-4 and J is TRBJ2-7, with D perhaps TRBD2 (5 bases). Trimming stripped 3 bases from V and 2 bases from J, with 17 bases between. The CDR3 has 16 amino acids. The CDR3 sequence: CASSFSDGGGTYEQYF. As DNA, the CDR3 is TGTGCCAGCAGTTTCTCGGACGGAGGAGGAACCTACGAGCAGTACTTC.

There are a few counts of this clonotype. The genes are TRBV4-1 and TRBJ2-2; D is perhaps TRBD2 (7 bases). Germline V gene sequence: CDR1 MGHRA, CDR2 YSYEKL. The CDR3 totals 16 residues. With 0 bases removed from V and 5 bases from J, the gap between germline ends came to 13 bases. In DNA, the CDR3 is TGCGCCAGCAGCCAAGACGCGGGGGCGTGGACCGGGGAGCTGTTTTTT. Protein product: CASSQDAGAWTGELFF.

This clonotype occurred a few times. The genes are TRBV7-6 and TRBJ2-2; a weak D match, TRBD2 (5 bases). CDR3 length: 14 amino acids. Germline V gene data show CDR1 as SGHVS and CDR2 as FNYEAQ. The V gene lost 5 bases and the J gene lost 6 bases, with 13 bases spanning the gap. In DNA form, the CDR3 reads TGTGCCAGCAGCCCCCGGGTCGGGGCCGGGGAGCTGTTTTTT. As protein: CASSPRVGAGELFF.

This clonotype has more than one count but fewer than ten. This chain links TRBV12-3 or TRBV12-4 with TRBJ1-2; D unresolved. The CDR3 is made up of 15 amino acids. V was clipped by 0 bases and J by 7 bases, with 15 bases between them. The CDR3 DNA sequence: TGTGCCAGCAGTTTAGCGCCGGGAGGAGAGGCTGGCTACACCTTC. Its translation is CASSLAPGGEAGYTF.

J is TRBJ2-1 and V is TRBV7-3, with D possibly matching TRBD2 (6 bases). The CDR3 covers 15 residues. Germline assignment: CDR1 SGHTA and CDR2 FQGTGA. Trimming cost V 6 bases and J 2 bases, with 14 bases left between them. The CDR3, as DNA: TGTGCCAGCAGTGGGATCGGGGGACCCTACAATGAGCAGTTCTTC. It encodes CASSGIGGPYNEQFF.

This clonotype was detected a few times. The V and J genes are TRBV28 and TRBJ2-6; D may be TRBD2 (6 bases). This CDR3 spans 17 amino acids. Looked up from germline, CDR1 is MDHEN and CDR2 is SYDVKM. Trimming took off 6 bases at V and 2 bases at J, with 17 bases between the two ends. The CDR3 region has the DNA TGTGCCAGCAGCCTAGGGACTGACTGGCCTGGGGCCAACGTCCTGACTTTC. It codes for CASSLGTDWPGANVLTF.

This clonotype was counted at least ten times. The V and J genes are TRBV28 and TRBJ2-7; D not resolved. V lost 6 bases and J 3 bases, leaving 12 bases between the germline ends. CDR3 length: 13 residues. Germline V gene lookup returns CDR1 MDHEN and CDR2 SYDVKM. The CDR3 DNA reads as TGTGCCAGCAGGCCGTCAGAAATCTACGAGCAGTACGTC. This codes for CASRPSEIYEQYV.

This clonotype was seen many times. The V and J genes are TRBV6-5 and TRBJ1-2; D perhaps matches TRBD1 (5 bases). The CDR3 is 17 amino acids. V was clipped by 2 bases and J by 0 bases, with 16 bases between them. CDR1 MNHEY and CDR2 SVGAGI come from the germline V gene. This CDR3 is CASSYADSRGANYGYTF. CDR3 bases: TGTGCCAGCAGTTACGCCGATTCCCGAGGGGCTAACTATGGCTACACCTTC.

This clonotype was seen more than once but under ten times. The chain uses TRBV3-1 and TRBJ2-7, with D possibly TRBD2 on 6 matching bases. V shed 1 base and J shed 6 bases, with 13 bases lying between them. This CDR3 is built from 14 residues. Per the germline V gene, CDR1 is LGHDT and CDR2 is YNNKEL (reference sequence). This chain's CDR3 is CASSQGMRAGEQYV. In DNA, the CDR3 is TGTGCCAGCAGCCAAGGGATGCGAGCGGGCGAGCAGTACGTC.

The chain employs TRBV5-1 and TRBJ2-7; D ambiguous. The ends were cut back, 4 bases at V and 2 bases at J, with 16 bases in the middle. Germline V gives CDR1 SGHRS, CDR2 YFSETQ. CDR3 length equals 15 residues. The CDR3 sequence: CASSRTVTSTYEQYF. In nucleotides, the CDR3 is TGCGCCAGCAGCCGCACAGTAACGAGTACCTACGAGCAGTACTTC.

This clonotype appeared many times. The chain joins TRBV5-1 to TRBJ2-1; 7 bases align to TRBD1. This CDR3 region has 15 residues. Unmatched junction bases numbered 4, after V lost 0 bases and J lost 4 bases. Germline V gene sequence: CDR1 SGHRS, CDR2 YFSETQ. The CDR3 reads CASSLAGQLYNEQFF. As DNA, the CDR3 is TGCGCCAGCAGCTTGGCGGGACAGCTTTACAATGAGCAGTTCTTC.